This T cell receptor (beta chain) originates from a study of T cells in tuberculosis. Thawed, overnight-rested PBMC were stained with GMM-loaded CD1B tetramer, viability dye and anti-CD3, then sorted. The CD1B tetramers carried C32 glucose monomycolate purified from Rhodococcus equi. Before cryopreservation, the sorted PBMC lost their CD14-expressing monocytes. Approximately 95,000 tetramer-negative cells were sorted from each donor. The V end was cut by 6 bases, the J end by 1 base, with 14 bases between. This CDR3 is 15 amino acids long. CDR1 and CDR2 (germline): MNHNS, SASEGT. Produced via immunoSEQ multiplex PCR; TCRdb's table is partial and in-frame only. Of some 90,000 clones in the sample, more than 75% were seen once.

This clonotype was sampled from an adult woman with latent tuberculosis. The sample taken for sequencing was CD1b-GMM tetramer-negative cells sorted from PBMCs. The chain is built from TRBV6-1 and TRBJ2-3, with D possibly TRBD1 on 6 matching bases. CDR3 sequence (DNA): TGTGCCAGCAGAATCCGGGACATTCGCACAGATACGCAGTATTTT. Residues: CASRIRDIRTDTQYF.